This T cell receptor beta chain stems from a study of cytomegalovirus exposure and HLA in healthy donors (dated by TCRdb to about 2017). Broadly, across the study: An earlier analysis of several hundred of the donors reported 250 to 350 Gb of sequence data and around 120 million unique TCR beta sequences obtained from roughly 180 million T cells. Of the 300 to 450 genotyped donors, around 81% fell in the genetic ancestry cluster associated with self-reported Caucasian donors. Using immunosequencing, the study profiled T cell repertoires from around 680 subjects and related those repertoires to cytomegalovirus serostatus. Roughly 320 gigabases of sequencing data and roughly 81 million unique TCR sequences made up an early release that covered around 640 HLA-typed donors. All discovery cohort repertoires had been generated using a single sequencing platform. Across about 380 genotyped donors of the cohort, an average of roughly 230,000 unique TCR beta nucleotide sequences per donor were sequenced, and roughly 17% of those sequences were non-productive. An earlier analysis of roughly 600 of the donors used high-throughput TCR beta sequencing to judge whether each TCR beta V gene segment behaved as functional or pseudogenic. In the later analysis, no new phenotypic data were used to find candidate immune exposures; instead, reliance was placed on TCR beta sequences and their occurrence across donors. Class I and class II HLA loci were covered by the typing at four-digit resolution. In a later analysis, previously published TCR beta repertoires from 550 to 750 donors were re-analyzed and high-resolution HLA genotyping was added so that TCR occurrence patterns could be studied. The study combined high-throughput TCR immunosequencing, statistical association of individual TCRs with disease status, and machine learning to predict cytomegalovirus infection status. Besides the first cohort of around 700 subjects, a separate validation cohort made up of 120 different subjects was used. The number of donors typed differed by locus, with about 620-630 for A, B, C, DRB1 and DQB1, around 500 for DQA1, over 600 for DPA1, and roughly 450 for DPB1. Donor age, sex, ethnicity and CMV serostatus were collected together with the repertoire data. A later genetic analysis used genome-wide SNP genotypes for 398 of the 666 donors, treating that subset as a discovery cohort. Roughly five DR-DQ haplotypes were handled as single units for association and clustering, since linkage in the cohort was strong. The study aimed to test whether cataloging public T cell receptors could reveal signatures of past pathogen exposure.

Preparation of the library involved the immunoSEQ multiplex PCR assay. A mixture of 60 forward primers for TCR Vbeta segments and 13 reverse primers for TCR Jbeta segments was used in the multiplex PCR. The CDR3 region of rearranged TCR beta genes was amplified from genomic DNA with a multiplex PCR assay. The Illumina HiSeq System was used to sequence the amplified TCR beta libraries as 87-base-pair reads. The study's own analysis went as follows. Across the 500 to 850 repertoires, a later analysis counted tens of millions of unique TCR beta chains, around 11 million of which were shared by at least two donors. Raw reads were error-corrected and collapsed into unique sequences by a nearest-neighbor algorithm in which closely related sequences were merged to remove PCR and sequencing errors. Alignment of CDR3 sequences to IMGT reference sequences was used to assign V, D and J gene segments. Each retained sequence needed at least a six-nucleotide match to both a V gene segment and a J gene segment. A rearrangement counted as productive if the CDR3 had no stop codons and remained in frame with V and J, and every other rearrangement counted as non-productive. CDR3 was defined by IMGT convention, running from the second conserved V-encoded cysteine to the conserved J-encoded phenylalanine. The earlier analysis of some 580 of the donors excluded any sequence lacking an unambiguous match to a single V gene segment. An earlier analysis of about 600 of the donors called V segments functional above 56.7% productive rearrangements and segregating when the between-donor standard deviation exceeded 5%. A statistical classification framework was built to diagnose cytomegalovirus status from the catalog of TCR beta chain sequences. In a later analysis, V and J genes were assigned by comparing TCR nucleotide sequences against IMGT/GENE-DB human TR gene sequences. The TCRdist pipeline was used in a later analysis to assign CDR3 sequences and most-parsimonious VDJ recombination scenarios. In a later analysis, each TCR beta chain was defined by its CDR3 amino acid sequence together with its V-gene family, and reads lacking a unique V-gene family were excluded. A later analysis removed over 500 highly shared, low-generation-probability nucleotide sequences to deal with suspected cross-contamination and a sequencing artifact. A later analysis calculated a clonal expansion index for each public chain from normalized within-repertoire ranks of inferred template counts. Generation probabilities in a later analysis came from a VDJ recombination model fitted to out-of-frame rearrangements, and those results were checked against IGoR. A later analysis scored TCR-TCR, TCR-HLA and TCR-CMV co-occurrence with hypergeometric tests, applying a repertoire-size bias correction to TCR pairs. False discovery rates were estimated in a later analysis by permuting HLA or CMV assignments 20 times. In a later analysis, co-occurring TCRs were grouped using DBSCAN, with TCRdist sequence similarity added in when clustering inside HLA-allele-positive subsets. Repertoires with fewer than 30,000 or more than 120,000 public chains, plus five repertoires with anomalous nucleotide sharing, were excluded from co-occurrence clustering. Here the immuneACCESS table is served through TCRdb, limited to in-frame sequences with V and J called. Missing clones are a known gap in these copies; in checked studies unresolved V genes cover under half, and the rest lacks a known reason. The V and J calls and clone size come from that table; D and trimming were worked out from the DNA. In this sample the table shows approximately 290,000 clones, 80% of which occur a single time. The ten largest clones represent about 0.3% of the sample.

For CDR1 and CDR2, the germline V gene (reference sequence) lists SEHNR and FQNEAQ. Spanning cysteine to phenylalanine, the CDR3 consists of 12 amino acids. Just the 36-base CDR3 DNA is kept, in frame starting at base 1. This clone was observed a single time. Its target antigen remains unknown. At one end the junction does not follow the germline gene, possibly because of a read error. The cohort consisted of 666 healthy bone marrow donors. All cohort members were sampled while nominally healthy, although unrecorded immune exposures were likely present. The donor tested CMV seronegative and was one of the 352 seronegative cohort members. Each donor provided a peripheral blood sample, and peripheral blood mononuclear cells were used for TCR beta sequencing. The Qiagen DNeasy Blood Extraction Kit was used to extract genomic DNA from the blood cell samples. Study-level results and caveats: Correlated functional status among segregating V segments might be attributable to linkage disequilibrium, but an unknown experimental factor could not be ruled out. A later genetic analysis reported fewer N-insertions in productive TCRs among donors in an Asian-associated ancestry cluster than the approximately 670-donor mean. The 87-base-pair reads could not distinguish some IMGT-functional V segments, including TRBV6-2 and TRBV6-3, so those segments were excluded. A cluster of highly shared sequence variants was judged likely to be a technical artifact of the sequencing pipeline. A later analysis found that most CMV-associated TCR beta chains appeared HLA-restricted, with HLA associations seemingly driven largely by CMV exposure. In a later analysis, TCR association rates were found to vary across HLA loci, with the most associated TCRs seen for DRB1 alleles and the fewest for HLA-C alleles. Most TCR sequences were seen in very few donors, while some public TCRs were found in many individuals. When HLA alleles, especially DR and DQ, strongly co-occurred, TCR associations were difficult to assign to individual alleles. Cytomegalovirus status was reported to be diagnosed by the classifier with high specificity and sensitivity in both the original and validation cohorts. Compared with equally common non-associated chains, HLA-associated TCR beta chains in a later analysis were more clonally expanded and had lower generation probabilities. Because HLA typing was unavailable for some donors at each locus, only the typed subset was used in association tests. V-gene and J-gene trimming of TCR beta chains was associated with a missense DCLRE1C variant in a later genetic analysis, and the association was replicated in an independent cohort. Specific HLA alleles were associated with 15,000 to 20,000 TCR beta sequences at a false discovery rate of 0.05 in a later analysis. Three of the identified cytomegalovirus-associated TCR beta chains were confirmed in vitro to be specific for cytomegalovirus antigens. According to the authors, the approach could potentially be generalized to other disease states and immunological phenotypes. A further reported finding was that TCR beta sequences accurately predicted the HLA-A and HLA-B alleles for most subjects in the first cohort. Because counts were too low, some 17 rarely observed V segments, including chromosome 9 orphons, were excluded from the earlier analysis of several hundred of the donors. In an earlier analysis of approximately 590 of the donors, most TCR beta V segments appeared in productive rearrangements about 90% or about 30% of the time, broadly matching IMGT annotations. Presence/absence analyses assumed roughly uniform sequencing depth across donors, an assumption that may not hold. The only immune exposure information available for the cohort was CMV serostatus. In the study, about 150 TCR beta chains were listed as associated with cytomegalovirus. In a later analysis, several top co-occurrence clusters were reported to appear linked to parvovirus B19, influenza, CMV and Epstein-Barr virus. This cohort had only TCR beta chains sequenced, and the lack of alpha or paired-chain data limited which features could be detected.

Sequences were obtained from PBMCs. This sequence was found in a girl aged 2 to 9 in good health and CMV-seronegative. The V and J genes are TRBV7-9 and TRBJ1-1, with a tentative D gene TRBD1 over 6 matching bases. The CDR3 reads as follows: CSSSLQGRWAFF. DNA sequence: TGTTCCAGCAGCCTACAGGGCCGGTGGGCTTTCTTT.